The 19 T cell receptor beta chains given below trace back to one sample, sequenced in a study of glioma-infiltrating T cells after dendritic cell vaccination. Time point indicated: after dendritic cell vaccination, including at tumor progression/relapse. Clones were sequenced by immunoSEQ multiplex PCR, and TCRdb holds only the in-frame ones, with some missing. Among roughly 60,000 clones listed, around 86% were seen once. The starting material was blood, obtained after dendritic cell vaccination. The receptor source for this set is a human donor with glioblastoma.

V gene TRBV5-1 combines with J gene TRBJ2-7, with D possibly TRBD1 on 5 matching bases. Germline values: CDR1 SGHRS, CDR2 YFSETQ. The CDR3 consists of 12 residues. Trimming stripped 5 bases from V and 5 bases from J, with 11 bases between. The CDR3 DNA reads TGCGCCAGCAGATACACAGGCGACGAGCAGTACTTC. Translated, it gives CASRYTGDEQYF. Full variable domain (rest looked up from reference TRBV5-1 and TRBJ2-7): KAGVTQTPRYLIKTRGQQVTLSCSPISGHRSVSWYQQTPGQGLQFLFEYFSETQRNKGNFPGRFSGRQFSNSRSEMNVSTLELGDSALYLCASRYTGDEQYFGPGTRLTVT.

This clone turned up a few times. The chain carries TRBV9 and TRBJ2-6, with D possibly being TRBD1 (6 bases). The CDR3 extends over 16 amino acids. V was clipped by 4 bases and J by 0 bases, with 11 bases between them. Germline V CDR1 and CDR2: SGDLS, YYNGEE. The CDR3 loop reads CASSSDRSSGANVLTF. The CDR3 DNA is TGTGCCAGCAGCAGCGACAGGAGCTCTGGGGCCAACGTCCTGACTTTC.

The CDR3 spells CAISESPRGQETQYF. For the CDR3, the DNA is TGTGCCATCAGTGAGTCCCCCCGGGGCCAAGAGACCCAGTACTTC. The chain employs TRBV10-3 and TRBJ2-5; tentatively, D is TRBD2 (5 bases). This CDR3 has 15 residues. The V gene's germline CDR1 is ENHRY and CDR2 SYGVKD. Trimming stripped 0 bases from V and 1 base from J, with 9 bases between.

The rearrangement joins TRBV5-6 to TRBJ1-2; 7 nucleotides match TRBD1. This CDR3 is 15 amino acids long. Germline-derived CDR1 and CDR2 are SGHDT and YYEEEE. V was clipped by 5 bases and J by 5 bases; unmatched bases: 12. In DNA, the CDR3 is TGTGCCAGCAGACCACCGGGACAGACCAGATATGGCTACACCTTC. Its protein product is CASRPPGQTRYGYTF.

This clone was found a few times. The V gene is TRBV6-5, the J gene TRBJ1-2, with D perhaps matching TRBD1 (6 bases). The CDR3 is 13 residues long. Germline V lookup: CDR1 MNHEY, CDR2 SVGAGI. V gave up 6 bases and J gave up 7 bases, with 15 bases separating them. The CDR3 DNA sequence: TGTGCCAGCAGGGAAGGACAGATAAGTGGCTACACCTTC. Translating it yields CASREGQISGYTF.

The rearrangement links TRBV6-5 to TRBJ1-2, with 7 bases fitting TRBD1. Germline CDR1 is MNHEY and CDR2 is SVGAGI. Unmatched junction bases numbered 8, after V lost 6 bases and J lost 4 bases. The CDR3 is made up of 14 amino acids. The CDR3 DNA reads TGTGCCAGCAGACCTACAGGGGATCCCTATGGCTACACCTTC. Its translation: CASRPTGDPYGYTF.

The chain uses TRBV6-5 and TRBJ1-2, with 7 bases that match TRBD1. V lost 0 bases, J lost 2 bases, and 6 bases stayed unmatched. The CDR3 consists of 16 residues. Germline CDR1 MNHEY, CDR2 SVGAGI. The CDR3 is CASSYSLTGLNYGYTF. In DNA, the CDR3 is TGTGCCAGCAGTTACTCGTTGACAGGGTTAAACTATGGCTACACCTTC.

The rearrangement uses TRBV29-1 and TRBJ2-2; weak D call: TRBD2 (6 bases). V lost 8 bases to trimming and J lost 6 bases, with 19 bases between them. Germline CDR1 and CDR2: SQVTM and ANQGSEA. The length of the CDR3 is 14 residues. The CDR3 DNA reads TGCAGCACGCGGAGGGAGAGGCAGTCCGGGGAGCTGTTTTTT. Translating gives CSTRRERQSGELFF.

The chain joins TRBV5-1 to TRBJ2-7; D perhaps matches TRBD2 (6 bases). In germline, CDR1 is SGHRS, CDR2 YFSETQ. V lost 2 bases and J lost 5, with 8 bases in between. The CDR3 loop spans 12 amino acids. CDR3 loop: CASSFQRDEQYF. The CDR3 coding sequence is TGCGCCAGCAGCTTTCAGCGGGACGAGCAGTACTTC. Looking up the rest from reference TRBV5-1 and TRBJ2-7 gives the full variable domain: KAGVTQTPRYLIKTRGQQVTLSCSPISGHRSVSWYQQTPGQGLQFLFEYFSETQRNKGNFPGRFSGRQFSNSRSEMNVSTLELGDSALYLCASSFQRDEQYFGPGTRLTVT.

Details on this clone: At the DNA level, this CDR3 is encoded by other sequences in the same sample as well. This chain connects TRBV27 to TRBJ1-1; TRBD1 matches at 8 bases. The CDR3 has 15 residues. Trimming cost V 8 bases and J 1 base; bases outside gene matches: 9. The germline CDR1 and CDR2 sequences are MNHEY and SMNVEV (reference sequence). The CDR3, as DNA: TGTGCCAGCCGGGTGGACAGGGCCCCGAACACTGAAGCTTTCTTT. It specifies CASRVDRAPNTEAFF.

J is TRBJ1-3 and V is TRBV4-3; D not certain. The CDR3 runs 16 residues. Trimming shortened V by 0 bases and J by 2 bases, and 11 bases separated the two germline ends. Germline V CDR1 and CDR2: LGHNA, YSLEER. CDR3 protein: CASSQDTGPTGNTIYF. CDR3 DNA: TGCGCCAGCAGCCAAGATACCGGTCCTACTGGAAACACCATATATTTT.

This chain links TRBV9 with TRBJ2-5, with TRBD2 as a possible D gene (6 bases). This CDR3 has 12 amino acids. V lost 10 bases, J lost 5 bases, and 15 bases lay in between. Germline CDR1 and CDR2: SGDLS and YYNGEE. This chain's CDR3 is CASSGGDETQYF. The CDR3 coding sequence is TGTGCCTCAAGCGGCGGGGACGAGACCCAGTACTTC.

The chain combines TRBV2 with TRBJ1-2; D is perhaps TRBD1 (6 bases). Germline loops: CDR1 SNHLY, CDR2 FYNNEI. The V end lost 1 base, the J end lost 3 bases, and 6 bases lay between the germline ends. This CDR3 has 13 amino acids. CDR3 coding DNA: TGTGCCAGCAGTGAAGGGACAGACTATGGCTACACCTTC. Protein product: CASSEGTDYGYTF.

The chain combines TRBV2 with TRBJ1-4; 7 bases are a match to TRBD1. The CDR3 has 14 residues. Per germline, CDR1 SNHLY and CDR2 FYNNEI. The ends lost 5 bases at V and 7 bases at J; junction bases unmatched: 7. The CDR3 sequence is CASSTGDLSEKLFF. In nucleotides, the CDR3 is TGTGCCAGCAGTACAGGGGATTTGAGTGAAAAACTGTTTTTT.

On this clone itself: Other nucleotide sequences from this sample produce the same CDR3. DNA for the CDR3: TGCGCCAGCAGCCTCGGACAGGGGGGCGAGCAGTACTTC. Protein: CASSLGQGGEQYF. The chain joins TRBV5-1 to TRBJ2-7; 10 bases align to TRBD1. The J segment lost 6 bases and the V segment lost 4 bases, leaving 4 bases of the junction unmatched. The germline V gene encodes CDR1 SGHRS and CDR2 YFSETQ. The CDR3 totals 13 residues. The whole variable domain, remainder taken from reference TRBV5-1 and TRBJ2-7, is KAGVTQTPRYLIKTRGQQVTLSCSPISGHRSVSWYQQTPGQGLQFLFEYFSETQRNKGNFPGRFSGRQFSNSRSEMNVSTLELGDSALYLCASSLGQGGEQYFGPGTRLTVT.

The chain carries TRBV6-5 and TRBJ1-4, with D uncertain. The CDR3 sequence is 14 residues long. Looked up from germline, CDR1 is MNHEY and CDR2 is SVGAGI. V lost 2 bases and J lost 5, with 9 bases in between. CDR3 nucleotides: TGTGCCAGCAGTTACACAGTGACGAATGAAAAACTGTTTTTT. Its translation is CASSYTVTNEKLFF.

CDR3 sequence: CAISESQDEAFF. The CDR3 nucleotides are TGTGCCATCAGTGAGTCGCAGGATGAAGCTTTCTTT. V is TRBV10-3 and J is TRBJ1-1, with unresolved D. Germline V lookup: CDR1 ENHRY, CDR2 SYGVKD. This CDR3 region has 12 residues. V lost 0 bases, J lost 7 bases, and 6 bases lay in between.

In this sample, this clone turned up once. The chain employs TRBV10-1 and TRBJ2-3; D unclear. This CDR3 is 14 amino acids long. The germline CDR1 and CDR2 sequences are WNHNN and SYGVQD (reference sequence). The V and J ends lost 5 bases and 1 base respectively, with 10 bases between them. In DNA form, the CDR3 reads TGCGCCAGCAGTCGTCTCCAGGGCACAGATACGCAGTATTTT. Protein product: CASSRLQGTDTQYF.

CDR3 sequence (DNA): TGTGCCAGCAGTCTCCTCCTGACATCGCCTACCTACGAGCAGTACTTC. Translating it yields CASSLLLTSPTYEQYF. V is TRBV27 and J is TRBJ2-7; D gene ambiguous. The germline V gene encodes CDR1 MNHEY and CDR2 SMNVEV (reference sequence). The CDR3 is made up of 16 amino acids. V gave up 5 bases and J gave up 2 bases, with 19 bases separating them.